This TCR beta chain was sequenced for a study of blood T cell repertoires in COVID-19. Across the study: COVID-19 samples from acute and convalescent phases originated in the United States, Italy and Spain.

Each participant's cohort was designated according to participant-reported clinical history. The CDR3 runs to 12 residues. The V and J ends lost 7 bases and 7 bases, in that order; junction bases with no gene match: 3. Germline V CDR1 and CDR2: MDHEN, SYDVKM. Under the authors' procedure: The assay estimated nucleated cells by amplifying reference gene primers. TCRdb's copy holds only in-frame clones and misses some; the assay was immunoSEQ multiplex PCR. D and trimming come from the DNA, and the V and J calls and clone size come from that table. The sample consists of about 220,000 clones, 88% of them appearing once.

The sequence was collected from a woman aged 50 to 65 with acute COVID-19. The sample comprised PBMCs or T cells enriched from blood (not recorded which). This chain joins TRBV28 and TRBJ1-3; 8 bases agree with TRBD1. DNA for the CDR3: TGTGCCAGCACAACAGGGGGGAACACCATATATTTT. Its translation is CASTTGGNTIYF. Complete variable domain (other parts from reference TRBV28 and TRBJ1-3): DVKVTQSSRYLVKRTGEKVFLECVQDMDHENMFWYRQDPGLGLRLIYFSYDVKMKEKGDIPEGYSVSREKKERFSLILESASTNQTSMYLCASTTGGNTIYFGEGSWLTVV.